This is a list of T cell receptor beta chains from one sample in a study of Ad26.COV2.S vaccination and SARS-CoV-2 variants. Measured with immunoSEQ multiplex PCR; TCRdb has only the in-frame clones, and not every one. Of about half a million clones in the sample, about 89% were seen once. Sequencing used peripheral blood, obtained in a trial of Ad26.COV2.S vaccine versus placebo. These receptors all come from a person aged 18-65 years who received the Ad26.COV2.S COVID-19 vaccine or a placebo. The CDR3 runs from the conserved cysteine through the conserved F or W. D genes are given only for firm matches.

j_call: TRBJ1-5
d_call: NA
v_call: TRBV19
cdr3_aa: CASSIVQQGYSNQPQHF
cdr3_nt: TGTGCCAGTAGTATAGTTCAACAGGGATATAGCAATCAGCCCCAGCATTTT

j_call: TRBJ2-3
d_call: NA
v_call: TRBV7-6
cdr3_aa: CASSLGPGSTDTQYF
cdr3_nt: TGTGCCAGCAGCCTGGGACCCGGTAGCACAGATACGCAGTATTTT

j_call: TRBJ1-5
d_call: NA
v_call: TRBV29-1
cdr3_aa: CSVVEQGPLNQPQHF
cdr3_nt: TGCAGCGTTGTCGAACAGGGTCCGTTAAATCAGCCCCAGCATTTT

j_call: TRBJ2-1
d_call: TRBD2
v_call: TRBV28
cdr3_aa: CASSGLVYEQFF
cdr3_nt: TGTGCCAGCAGCGGACTAGTCTATGAGCAGTTCTTC

j_call: TRBJ1-4
d_call: NA
v_call: TRBV18
cdr3_aa: CASSPGPGTTNEKLFF
cdr3_nt: TGTGCCAGCTCACCCGGACCTGGCACAACTAATGAAAAACTGTTTTTT

j_call: TRBJ2-5
d_call: TRBD2
v_call: TRBV19
cdr3_aa: CASSMALLAGKGETQYF
cdr3_nt: TGTGCCAGTAGTATGGCATTACTAGCGGGGAAGGGAGAGACCCAGTACTTC

j_call: TRBJ1-5
d_call: TRBD1
v_call: TRBV7-2
cdr3_aa: CASSLAGTGGYSNQPQHF
cdr3_nt: TGTGCCAGCAGCTTAGCGGGGACAGGGGGTTATAGCAATCAGCCCCAGCATTTT

j_call: TRBJ2-2
d_call: NA
v_call: TRBV25-1
cdr3_aa: CASSEYGGWDTGELFF
cdr3_nt: TGTGCCAGCAGTGAATATGGCGGCTGGGACACCGGGGAGCTGTTTTTT

j_call: TRBJ2-2
d_call: NA
v_call: TRBV5-1
cdr3_aa: CASSFQGNTGELFF
cdr3_nt: TGCGCCAGCAGCTTCCAGGGGAACACCGGGGAGCTGTTTTTT

j_call: TRBJ1-5
d_call: NA
v_call: TRBV20-1
cdr3_aa: CSASNRVGNQPQHF
cdr3_nt: TGCAGTGCTAGTAACAGGGTCGGCAATCAGCCCCAGCATTTT

j_call: TRBJ1-2
d_call: NA
v_call: TRBV28
cdr3_aa: CASSLSPPRANYGYTF
cdr3_nt: TGTGCCAGCAGTTTGTCCCCCCCACGAGCTAACTATGGCTACACCTTC